These T cell receptor beta chains were read from a single sample in a study of blood T cell repertoires in COVID-19. Using immunoSEQ multiplex PCR, the repertoire was profiled, and TCRdb retains in-frame clones only, with some absent. The sample shows 65,000 to 90,000 clones, 75% to 95% of them seen only once. The sample was peripheral blood. These receptors were obtained from a human donor in a cohort sampled during active COVID-19. Each CDR3 is given with its conserved first and last residue. D genes are given only for firm matches. Clone size is shown for a subset of rows, as once, few, many or a class of expanded clone.

TRBJ1-2 | . | TRBV2 | . | TGTGCCAGCAAGGGGGAGGGGAATGGCTACACCTTC | CASKGEGNGYTF
TRBJ2-7 | once | TRBV19 | TRBD2 | TGTGCCAGTAGCTGGGGACTAGCGGGGGACTCCTACGAGCAGTACTTC | CASSWGLAGDSYEQYF
TRBJ1-6 | . | TRBV28 | TRBD1 | TGTGCCAGCAGTTCTCCCCGCGCGGGGACAGGGAATTCACCCCTCCACTTT | CASSSPRAGTGNSPLHF
TRBJ2-2 | . | TRBV28 | . | TGTGCCAGCAGTTATCAGGCCGGGGAGCTGTTTTTT | CASSYQAGELFF
TRBJ1-4 | . | TRBV19 | TRBD1 | TGTGCCAGTAGTACCCAGGGGGCTGAAAAACTGTTTTTT | CASSTQGAEKLFF
TRBJ1-6 | . | TRBV29-1 | . | TGCGGCTCGGCGAGCTCCTATAATTCACCCCTCCACTTT | CGSASSYNSPLHF
TRBJ1-2 | . | TRBV6-2/TRBV6-3 | . | TGTGCCAGCAGTCCGGCCCTGCGGCGCTTCTATGGCTACACCTTC | CASSPALRRFYGYTF
TRBJ2-1 | . | TRBV24-1 | TRBD1 | TGTGCCACCAGTGACAGGGCGTACACCGGGACAGGGGAGGGGTCCTACAATGAGCAGTTCTTC | CATSDRAYTGTGEGSYNEQFF
TRBJ1-5 | . | TRBV6-6 | TRBD1 | TGTGCCAGCAGTTCGGGACAGGGTGTCGGTCAGCCCCAGCATTTT | CASSSGQGVGQPQHF
TRBJ2-5 | . | TRBV3-1/TRBV3-2 | . | TGTGCCAGCAGCCAACTACTAGCCGGGGCCCAGTACTTC | CASSQLLAGAQYF
TRBJ2-5 | . | TRBV7-9 | . | TGTGCCAGCAGCTGGGAGACGCCGGGGCAAGAGACCCAGTACTTC | CASSWETPGQETQYF
TRBJ1-2 | . | TRBV30 | . | TGTGCCTGGGGAAATCAAGGGGCGGGGGACTATGGCTACACCTTC | CAWGNQGAGDYGYTF
TRBJ2-7 | . | TRBV19 | . | TGTGCCAGTAGTCCCCGCGGAGGCGTCGAGCAGTACTTC | CASSPRGGVEQYF
TRBJ1-2 | . | TRBV19 | . | TGTGCCAGTACTCTGGGGGCCCCCTATGGCTACACCTTC | CASTLGAPYGYTF